These 25 T cell receptor beta chains share one sample of origin, sequenced in a study of blood T cell repertoires in COVID-19. Profiling relied on immunoSEQ multiplex PCR, and the TCRdb table lists in-frame clones only, not all of them. This sample has 200,000 to 250,000 clones, with 80% found just once. The sample consisted of PBMCs or T cells enriched from blood (not recorded which). These receptors were obtained from a woman aged 40 to 50 with acute COVID-19.

This sequence joins TRBV5-4 and TRBJ2-4, with 10 bases fitting TRBD2. Germline values: CDR1 SGHNT, CDR2 YYREEE (reference sequence). V lost 0 bases and J lost 2; bases outside the gene matches: 8. The CDR3 has 18 residues. The CDR3 coding sequence is TGTGCCAGCAGCTTGGGAAGCGGGAGGGCGGGGTCCAAAAACATTCAGTACTTC. Residues: CASSLGSGRAGSKNIQYF.

The chain links TRBV28 to TRBJ1-5; 8 bases are a match to TRBD1. This CDR3 region has 14 residues. The germline V gene encodes CDR1 MDHEN and CDR2 SYDVKM. The J segment lost 6 bases and the V segment lost 2 bases, leaving 3 bases of the junction unmatched. The CDR3 reads CASSLTGGPQPQHF. The DNA for the CDR3 is TGTGCCAGCAGTTTAACAGGGGGACCTCAGCCCCAGCATTTT.

This chain joins TRBV9 and TRBJ1-4, with 8 bases that match TRBD1. The CDR3 runs 14 residues. The V and J ends lost 2 bases and 7 bases, in that order; junction bases with no gene match: 4. In germline, CDR1 is SGDLS, CDR2 YYNGEE. The CDR3 nucleotides read TGTGCCAGCAGCGTCAGGGGGCGCGGTGAAAAACTGTTTTTT. Its translation: CASSVRGRGEKLFF.

The chain couples TRBV9 to TRBJ1-2; possibly TRBD1 for D (5 bases). The CDR3 is 13 residues long. Looked up from germline, CDR1 is SGDLS and CDR2 is YYNGEE. The ends were cut back, 2 bases at V and 7 bases at J, with 12 bases in the middle. The CDR3 spells CASSVGGIGGYTF. The CDR3 nucleotides are TGTGCCAGCAGCGTCGGGGGTATTGGTGGCTACACCTTC. The variable domain in full, with the rest retrieved from reference TRBV9 and TRBJ1-2, is DSGVTQTPKHLITATGQRVTLRCSPRSGDLSVYWYQQSLDQGLQFLIQYYNGEERAKGNILERFSAQQFPDLHSELNLSSLELGDSALYFCASSVGGIGGYTFGSGTRLTVV.

The genes are TRBV7-3 and TRBJ2-4; weak D call: TRBD1 (6 bases). V lost 3 bases, J lost 5 bases, and 8 bases lay in between. The CDR3 has 13 amino acids. Germline values: CDR1 SGHTA, CDR2 FQGTGA. The CDR3 DNA is TGTGCCAGCAGCTTTGCAGGGGAAAACATTCAGTACTTC. This gives the protein CASSFAGENIQYF.

This clone came up once. The rearrangement uses TRBV24-1 and TRBJ1-2; D perhaps matches TRBD1 (6 bases). The CDR3 sequence is 15 residues long. The V gene's germline CDR1 is KGHDR and CDR2 SFDVKD. Trimming stripped 5 bases from V and 0 bases from J, with 12 bases between. As DNA, the CDR3 is TGTGCCACCAGTGGTGACAGGTTCCCTAACTATGGCTACACCTTC. The encoded protein is CATSGDRFPNYGYTF.

The chain combines TRBV19 with TRBJ2-3; perhaps TRBD2 as D (7 bases). V lost 3 bases and J lost 3, with 13 bases in between. Germline CDR1 and CDR2: LNHDA and SQIVND (reference sequence). The CDR3 is 15 amino acids. The CDR3 sequence: CASSILRGATDTQYF. CDR3 nucleotide sequence: TGTGCCAGTAGTATTCTCCGGGGGGCTACAGATACGCAGTATTTT.

This chain connects TRBV21-1 to TRBJ2-7; whether TRBD2, the table's D call, matches the DNA was not checked. TRBV21-1 is described as a pseudogene. This CDR3 has 17 amino acids. The DNA of the CDR3 is TGTGCCAGCAGCAAAGTTGATAGCGGGAGGGGCTCCTACGAGCAGTACTTC. Its protein is CASSKVDSGRGSYEQYF.

The J gene is TRBJ1-6, the V gene TRBV7-6, with D hard to call. Trimming removed 0 bases at V and 12 bases at J, with 15 bases between. From germline, CDR1 is SGHVS and CDR2 FNYEAQ. The CDR3 is 15 residues long. CDR3 protein: CASSLASLAGEPLHF. DNA for the CDR3: TGTGCCAGCAGCTTAGCGTCATTAGCGGGAGAACCCCTCCACTTT.

The rearrangement uses TRBV2 and TRBJ1-2, with 10 bases matching TRBD1. The germline gives CDR1 SNHLY, CDR2 FYNNEI. Trimming took 5 bases from V and 6 from J; bases not matched to a gene: 9. This CDR3 region has 15 residues. CDR3 nucleotide sequence: TGTGCCAGCAGTCCCCTCGGGACAGGGGCTAATGGCTACACCTTC. This encodes CASSPLGTGANGYTF.

The chain joins TRBV11-2 to TRBJ1-6; 10 bases align to TRBD1. The germline CDR1 and CDR2 sequences are SGHAT and FQNNGV. CDR3 size: 18 residues. The ends lost 5 bases at V and 7 bases at J; junction bases unmatched: 14. The CDR3 nucleotides read TGTGCCAGCAGCCCTCCGGGACAGGGGCTTGGGCCCAATTCACCCCTCCACTTT. This sequence encodes CASSPPGQGLGPNSPLHF.

The rearrangement uses TRBV6-2 or TRBV6-3 and TRBJ2-3; 14 bases align to TRBD2. Germline trimming cut 7 bases from V and 5 bases from J; bases unmatched to any gene: 14. Germline CDR1 and CDR2: MNHEY and SVGEGT. The CDR3 spans 18 residues. Here the CDR3 DNA reads TGTGCCAGCATCCCCGGGACTAGCGGGAGTCGGGGCCGAGATACGCAGTATTTT. It codes for CASIPGTSGSRGRDTQYF.

This clone has a single count. V usage is TRBV10-3 and J usage is TRBJ1-1; no clear D gene. Trimming took 3 bases from V and 6 from J, leaving 17 bases between them. The CDR3 runs to 15 residues. Germline loops: CDR1 ENHRY, CDR2 SYGVKD. CDR3 amino acids: CAISDFGRLGAEAFF. Written as DNA, the CDR3 is TGTGCCATCAGTGACTTCGGACGGCTCGGGGCTGAAGCTTTCTTT.

The chain joins TRBV18 to TRBJ1-5; D remains ambiguous. The CDR3 consists of 16 residues. Trimming pared 3 bases from V and 0 bases from J, leaving 12 bases between. CDR1 is KGHSH and CDR2 is LQKENI in the germline V gene. DNA of the CDR3: TGTGCCAGCTCACCCTCTGCCCGGGGTAGCAATCAGCCCCAGCATTTT. Translation: CASSPSARGSNQPQHF.

The chain's CDR3 is CASTPRRGIDTGELFF. Here the CDR3 DNA reads TGTGCCAGCACGCCCCGGCGGGGGATAGACACCGGGGAGCTGTTTTTT. This sequence joins TRBV18 and TRBJ2-2, with 7 nucleotides matching TRBD2. Per the germline V gene, CDR1 is KGHSH and CDR2 is LQKENI. CDR3 length: 16 amino acids. Trimming at V came to 8 bases and at J to 3 bases, leaving 12 bases not matched to a gene.

The CDR3 bases are TGCAGCGTTGGAGGAAACAGGCGATTCTCCGTAACTGAAGCTTTCTTT. Translation gives CSVGGNRRFSVTEAFF. The rearrangement uses TRBV29-1 and TRBJ1-1, with D perhaps matching TRBD1 (5 bases). V dropped 4 bases and J dropped 5 bases, with 23 bases sitting between them. The CDR3 is made up of 16 amino acids. Germline values: CDR1 SQVTM, CDR2 ANQGSEA.

The chain joins TRBV27 to TRBJ1-2; 7 bases match TRBD1. Germline values: CDR1 MNHEY, CDR2 SMNVEV (reference sequence). The CDR3 loop spans 15 amino acids. V was clipped by 5 bases and J by 2 bases; unmatched bases: 8. The CDR3 DNA follows: TGTGCCAGCAGTCCCTCAGGGGGGCAGAACTATGGCTACACCTTC. This gives the protein CASSPSGGQNYGYTF.

This clone was detected a few times. The chain is built from TRBV9 and TRBJ1-2, with TRBD1 identical over 8 bases. Per germline, CDR1 SGDLS and CDR2 YYNGEE. This CDR3 comprises 14 residues. V was clipped by 0 bases and J by 4 bases; unmatched bases: 2. The CDR3 sequence is CASSVEDRVYGYTF. CDR3 coding DNA: TGTGCCAGCAGCGTAGAGGACAGGGTCTATGGCTACACCTTC.

With regard to this clone: Given a far larger clone just one base away, this is likely a sequencing read error. The chain has TRBV7-8 and TRBJ1-2, with TRBD1 matching over 7 bases. Germline V gene sequence: CDR1 SGHVS, CDR2 FQNEAQ. The CDR3 sequence is 14 residues long. V was clipped by 3 bases and J by 1 base; unmatched bases: 2. CDR3 nucleotide sequence: TGTGCCAGCAGCTTGGGACAGCTTAACTATGGCTACACCTTC. Translating it yields CASSLGQLNYGYTF. The entire variable domain, with the rest obtained from reference TRBV7-8 and TRBJ1-2, is as follows: GAGVSQSPRYKVAKRGQDVALRCDPISGHVSLFWYQQALGQGPEFLTYFQNEAQLDKSGLPSDRFFAERPEGSVSTLKIQRTQQEDSAVYLCASSLGQLNYGYTFGSGTRLTVV.

This clone was recorded a few times. V and J are TRBV9 and TRBJ2-2; the match to TRBD2 covers 11 bases. This CDR3 has 18 amino acids. Trimming removed 5 bases from V and 5 bases from J; junction bases left unmatched: 14. Germline V gene data show CDR1 as SGDLS and CDR2 as YYNGEE. CDR3 nucleotides: TGTGCCAGCAGTAATACTCTAGCGGGAGGCGGAGGTACCGGGGAGCTGTTTTTT. Protein: CASSNTLAGGGGTGELFF.

The sample holds a few counts of this clone. The rearrangement links TRBV21-1 to TRBJ2-5; the table's D call, TRBD2, was not checked against the DNA. TRBV21-1 is reported as a pseudogene. There are 17 residues in the CDR3. The CDR3: CASSKGGLAGDQETQYF. CDR3 coding DNA: TGTGCCAGCAGCAAAGGAGGCCTAGCGGGGGATCAAGAGACCCAGTACTTC.

This rearrangement joins TRBV7-6 to TRBJ2-6, with TRBD2 matching 11 bases. The CDR3 length is 17 residues. The J segment lost 1 base and the V segment lost 3 bases, leaving 2 bases of the junction unmatched. Germline V lookup: CDR1 SGHVS, CDR2 FNYEAQ. CDR3 sequence reads: CASSFGTSGSGANVLTF. The CDR3, as DNA: TGTGCCAGCAGCTTCGGGACTAGCGGATCTGGGGCCAACGTCCTGACTTTC.

The chain has TRBV28 and TRBJ1-6, with D hard to call. The germline CDR1 and CDR2 sequences are MDHEN and SYDVKM. Trimming removed 6 bases at V and 0 bases at J, with 12 bases between. The CDR3 loop spans 16 amino acids. DNA of the CDR3: TGTGCCAGCAGCCTAGACGGGAGCTCCTATAATTCACCCCTCCACTTT. Amino acids: CASSLDGSSYNSPLHF.

This clone appeared once. V is TRBV4-3 and J is TRBJ2-3, with D perhaps matching TRBD2 (7 bases). Germline loops: CDR1 LGHNA, CDR2 YSLEER. Between the trimmed V and J ends, which lost 1 base and 2 bases, there was a span of 13 bases. The CDR3 length is 16 residues. The CDR3 spells CASSQGARGPTDTQYF. Here the CDR3 DNA reads TGCGCCAGCAGCCAAGGCGCGCGGGGGCCCACAGATACGCAGTATTTT.

In DNA, the CDR3 is TGTGCCAGCAGTGTTGGACCAGGGGATGAGCAGTTCTTC. Protein product: CASSVGPGDEQFF. This chain connects TRBV2 to TRBJ2-1, with D perhaps matching TRBD1 (6 bases). The CDR3 extends over 13 amino acids. The germline V gene encodes CDR1 SNHLY and CDR2 FYNNEI. Trimming stripped 4 bases from V and 8 bases from J, with 12 bases between.